This TCR beta chain was captured in a study of blood T cell repertoires in COVID-19. As for the study in general: PBMCs, B-cell-depleted T cells, or T cells were the source of the cDNA or gDNA that made up the material.

As handled by the study authors: Cell counts per sample came from amplifying reference gene primers. Measured with immunoSEQ multiplex PCR; TCRdb has only the in-frame clones, and not every one. V and J calls and clone size follow that table, whereas D and trimming were derived from the DNA. Counted here are fewer than 250,000 clones, under 90% occurring once; the ten biggest clones make up about a fifth. The TCR comes from a human donor in a cohort sampled during active COVID-19. Sequenced sample: peripheral blood.

CDR3 protein: CASSPSPRTDTQYF. CDR3 DNA sequence: TGTGCCAGCTCACCAAGTCCCCGGACAGATACGCAGTATTTT. The chain is built from TRBV18 and TRBJ2-3; D remains ambiguous. The CDR3 has 14 amino acids. Trimming cost V 2 bases and J 3 bases, with 9 bases left between them. CDR1 and CDR2 (germline): KGHSH, LQKENI.